This T cell receptor (beta chain) is from a study of blood T cell repertoires in COVID-19. The overall study: In each case, the material was cDNA or gDNA derived from T cells, B-cell-depleted T cells, or PBMCs.

The trim removed 4 bases at V and 9 bases at J, leaving 17 bases unmatched. CDR1 GTSNPN and CDR2 SVGIG come from the germline V gene (reference sequence). This CDR3 has 16 residues. Sequenced by immunoSEQ multiplex PCR; TCRdb stores in-frame clones only, minus some. The data show about 41,000 clones, with 80% to 90% seen just once and 3.9% held by the top ten. V is TRBV30 and J is TRBJ2-1; 8 bases agree with TRBD2. The TCR comes from a man aged 40-49 years with COVID-19, enrolled during active disease. Sequenced input: peripheral blood. The CDR3 reads CAWTRSGRGRGGEQFF. For the CDR3, the DNA is TGTGCCTGGACGCGGAGCGGGAGAGGAAGGGGGGGTGAGCAGTTCTTC.